The present entry profiles one T cell receptor beta chain with its context. This clone came up once. No cognate antigen has been identified for it. Within one base of it there is no much larger clone, and no base qualities were kept. Library preparation was by the immunoSEQ multiplex PCR assay. Held by TCRdb, this immuneACCESS table contains in-frame sequences only and omits some clones. Under half of the omission traces to an unresolved V gene where checked; the cause of the rest is unknown. This sample comprises 70,000 to 90,000 clones, 94% of them detected only once. The top ten hold 6% to 8% of the sample. The data are from a study of control samples from healthy donors and cancer patients (dated by TCRdb to 2018 to 2021). This receptor was obtained from a woman in her forties in good health. The material sequenced was blood.

For the CDR3, the sequence is CASSVGRGRETQYF. Here is the DNA: TGTGCCAGCAGCGTAGGTCGGGGGCGAGAGACCCAGTACTTC. The rearrangement joined TRBV9 to TRBJ2-5, with a tentative D call of TRBD1 or TRBD2, each matching 6 bases. Trimming removed 0 bases from V and 4 bases from J, leaving 10 bases between the germline ends. The germline V gene supplies CDR1 SGDLS and CDR2 YYNGEE. Counted from cysteine to phenylalanine, this CDR3 has 14 amino acids. The sequence is cut down to CDR3 DNA, 42 bases in frame from base 1. Joined to the reference TRBV9 and TRBJ2-5 proteins, this CDR3 gives the full variable domain: DSGVTQTPKHLITATGQRVTLRCSPRSGDLSVYWYQQSLDQGLQFLIQYYNGEERAKGNILERFSAQQFPDLHSELNLSSLELGDSALYFCASSVGRGRETQYFGPGTRLLVL.